This TCR beta chain was sequenced in a study of blood T cell repertoires in COVID-19. On the study more broadly: The study drew acute and convalescent COVID-19 samples from the United States, Italy and Spain. T cells, B-cell-depleted T cells, or PBMCs provided the cDNA or gDNA that served as material.

In the source study's methods: Researchers report that nucleated cell counts were estimated from reference gene primer amplification. Using immunoSEQ multiplex PCR, the repertoire was profiled, and TCRdb retains in-frame clones only, with some absent. From that table come the V and J calls and clone size; the DNA was used to work out D and trimming. This sample has under 100,000 clones, with approximately 80% found just once. Germline-derived CDR1 and CDR2 are LNHDA and SQIVND (reference sequence). Trimming stripped 1 base from V and 1 base from J, with 4 bases between. The length of the CDR3 is 13 residues. This clone was seen only once.

The TCR was taken from a woman aged 40 to 50 with active or convalescent COVID-19. The V call is TRBV19, the J call TRBJ2-5, with D uncertain. Material for sequencing was peripheral blood. The CDR3: CASSIAGQETQYF. For the CDR3, the DNA is TGTGCCAGTAGTATAGCCGGCCAAGAGACCCAGTACTTC.